This is a list of T cell receptor beta chains from one sample in a study of tumor-infiltrating lymphocytes in primary liver carcinoma. Each CDR3 protein gets one entry after TCRdb re-called the multiplex PCR reads with MiXCR. Counted here are 50,000 to 70,000 distinct CDR3 sequences, about three quarters occurring once; the ten biggest clones make up roughly three fifths. Sample: liver tumor tissue from sampling region 2. The receptors were sampled from a man in his forties with primary liver carcinoma and hepatitis B virus infection. The CDR3 runs from the conserved cysteine through the conserved F or W. D genes are given only for firm matches. Only some rows state a clone size, as once, few, many or a class for expanded clones.

-	TRBV2	TRBJ2-7	once	15	TGTGCCAGCTGCGAGAGCAGGGCGGTCTCCTACGAGCAGTACTTC	CASCESRAVSYEQYF
TRBD2	TRBV6-5	TRBJ2-7	many	17	TGTGCCAGCAGGACATTGACTAGCGGGAGACTAACCTACGAGCAGTACTTC	CASRTLTSGRLTYEQYF
TRBD2	TRBV5-4	TRBJ2-1	-	15	TGTGTCAGGAGCTTACTAGCGGGCTCCTACAATGAGCAGTTCTTC	CVRSLLAGSYNEQFF
TRBD2	TRBV29-1	TRBJ2-7	few	14	TGCAGCGTCAAGAGAGTAGCGGGAGCCCCCGAGCAGTACTTC	CSVKRVAGAPEQYF
TRBD1	TRBV11-2	TRBJ2-5	-	16	TGTGCCAGTAGCTTAACAGCAGGGGGCTCGGTGAAGACCCAGTACTTC	CASSLTAGGSVKTQYF
-	TRBV24-1	TRBJ2-7	-	12	TGTGCCACCAGTGCCAAGGGCTACGAGCGGTACTTC	CATSAKGYERYF
-	TRBV11-2	TRBJ2-5	-	18	TGTGCCATCAGCTTAGCGAGGCTAGCACGGGGAAAAAAAGAGACCCAGTACTTC	CAISLARLARGKKETQYF
-	TRBV7-3	TRBJ1-1	-	14	TGTGCCAGCAGCTTAGGGCAGACGAACACTGAAGCTTTCTTT	CASSLGQTNTEAFF
-	TRBV6-1	TRBJ2-3	-	14	TGTACCAGCAGTGAACGGGGAAGGGATAAGCCTCAGTATTTT	CTSSERGRDKPQYF
-	TRBV11-2	TRBJ2-5	many	15	TGTGCCGGCAGCTTAGTGTCGGGATCGAAAGAGACCCAGTACTTC	CAGSLVSGSKETQYF
TRBD2	TRBV11-1	TRBJ2-5	-	15	TGTGCCAGCAGCTTCTTCTTCGGGACTAGAGAGACCCAGTACTTC	CASSFFFGTRETQYF
-	TRBV6-2/TRBV6-3	TRBJ1-5	-	14	TGTGCCAACAGTTTGGGACAAGGCAACCAGCCCCAGCATTTT	CANSLGQGNQPQHF
TRBD2	TRBV10-1	TRBJ2-2	-	15	TGCGCCAGCATGGAGGATGCGAGCGGGGCCGGGGAGCTGTTTTTT	CASMEDASGAGELFF
-	TRBV4-1	TRBJ2-7	many	13	TGCGCCAGCAGCCAAGAAGGGGGTTACGAGCAGTACTTC	CASSQEGGYEQYF
-	TRBV6-2/TRBV6-3	TRBJ2-7	-	13	TGTGCGAGCTGTTACGAGGTACCCTACGAGCAGAACTTC	CASCYEVPYEQNF
TRBD1	TRBV30	TRBJ2-5	-	15	TGTGCCTGGAGTGTAGAGACAGGGACCTGGGAGACCCAGTACTTC	CAWSVETGTWETQYF
-	TRBV11-2	TRBJ2-5	-	18	TGTGACAGCTGCCCTAGCTCAATCCAGGGTACTGGGCGGGTGACCCAGTACTTC	CDSCPSSIQGTGRVTQYF
TRBD2	TRBV6-2/TRBV6-3	TRBJ2-2	-	15	TGTGCCAGCAGTCCAGGGACTAGCTATAACGGGGAGCTGTTTTTT	CASSPGTSYNGELFF
-	TRBV29-1	TRBJ2-2	-	15	TGTAGGGTTGGGATTAGCGCGGCGAATACCGGGGAGCTGTTTTTT	CRVGISAANTGELFF
-	TRBV2	TRBJ1-1	-	15	TGTGCCGGGAGCTCTTATGGGCCTTCTACTCCGGGAGCTTTCTTT	CAGSSYGPSTPGAFF
TRBD2	TRBV7-2	TRBJ2-1	-	14	TGTGCCAGCAGCGAGGGACTAGCAACCAATGAGCAGTTCTTC	CASSEGLATNEQFF
-	TRBV6-5	TRBJ2-5	-	19	TGTGCCAGAAGTTACGTTTTCGTGAACTCGTTAACCAACCAAGAGACCCAGTACTTC	CARSYVFVNSLTNQETQYF
-	TRBV14	TRBJ2-2	-	14	TGTGCCAGCAGCCAAATAGGGGACACCGGGGAGCTGTTTTTT	CASSQIGDTGELFF
TRBD1	TRBV11-2	TRBJ2-7	-	15	TGTGCCAGTAGCTTACGATGGACAGGGGAAAGCGAGCAGTACTTC	CASSLRWTGESEQYF
-	TRBV20-1	TRBJ2-2	few	15	TGCAGTGCTAGGATTCCGGGGCCGAACACCGGGGAGCTGTTTTTT	CSARIPGPNTGELFF
-	TRBV9	TRBJ1-3	few	13	TGTGCCAGCAGCCCCATCTCTGGAAACACCATATATTTT	CASSPISGNTIYF
-	TRBV7-8	TRBJ2-1	once	13	TGTGCCACCAGCCCCCAGTTGATGGCTCATCAGTTCTTC	CATSPQLMAHQFF
-	TRBV9	TRBJ2-5	-	16	TGTGCCAGCAGCGTAGGCCCCTCTAGATTCGGGGAGACCCAGTACTTC	CASSVGPSRFGETQYF
-	TRBV5-5	TRBJ1-1	-	13	TGTGCCAGCAGCTTAGGCAGGGACACTGAAGCTTTCTTC	CASSLGRDTEAFF
TRBD2	TRBV6-6	TRBJ2-1	-	17	TGTGCCAGCAGTTACTCAAGGGGGACTAGCTTTAGGCCTGAGCAGTTCTTC	CASSYSRGTSFRPEQFF
-	TRBV4-1	TRBJ2-1	-	15	TGCGCCAGCAGCCCGTTCGGTAACAACAACAATTGGCAGTTCTTC	CASSPFGNNNNWQFF
-	TRBV11-2	TRBJ2-7	-	13	TGTGCCAGCAACACACAGCTTGGAAACGAGCAGTACTTC	CASNTQLGNEQYF